The present T cell receptor beta chain was sequenced within a study of shared clonotypes between healthy human individuals. Study-wide points: Among the subsets, naive ones generally showed larger estimated richness than memory ones.

In the case of this clone: The antigen remains unidentified.

The material for each subset, its genomic DNA, was split evenly across several immunoSEQ plates. The method was immunoSEQ multiplex PCR; TCRdb's version includes in-frame clones alone and lacks a portion of them. Here the sample spans over 2 million clones, 85% to 95% being singletons. The J segment lost 8 bases and the V segment lost 3 bases, leaving 8 bases of the junction unmatched. The germline gives CDR1 SGDLS, CDR2 YYNGEE. CDR3 length equals 14 residues. The chain uses TRBV9 and TRBJ1-2; 9 nucleotides agree with TRBD1. Material: naive CD4+ T cells from PBMCs. The subset: CD45RA+ positively selected. The clonotype was recovered from a young man in good health. Some clones in this sample may be carry-over from other donors' samples. The CDR3 DNA reads TGTGCCAGCAGCGATGGGGGGACAGGGCTCGGCTACACCTTC. It codes for CASSDGGTGLGYTF.